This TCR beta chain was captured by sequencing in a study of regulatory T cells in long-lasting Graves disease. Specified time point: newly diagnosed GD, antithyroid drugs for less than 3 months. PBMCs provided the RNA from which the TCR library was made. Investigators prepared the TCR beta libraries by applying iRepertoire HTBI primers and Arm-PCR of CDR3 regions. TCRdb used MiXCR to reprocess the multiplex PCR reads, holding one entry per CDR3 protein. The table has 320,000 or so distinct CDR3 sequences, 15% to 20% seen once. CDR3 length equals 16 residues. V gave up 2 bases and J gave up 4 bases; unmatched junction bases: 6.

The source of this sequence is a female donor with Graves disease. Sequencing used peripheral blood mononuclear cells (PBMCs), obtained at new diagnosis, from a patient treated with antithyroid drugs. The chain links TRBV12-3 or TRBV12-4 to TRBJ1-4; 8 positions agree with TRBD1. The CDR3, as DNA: TGTGCCAGCAGTTTAAGCCCCACAGGGGGTAATGAAAAACTGTTTTTT. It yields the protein CASSLSPTGGNEKLFF.